The 6 T cell receptor beta chains in this list originate from one sample, sequenced in a study of cytomegalovirus exposure and HLA in healthy donors. Use of 60 Vbeta and 13 Jbeta primers characterized the PCR. Here immunoSEQ multiplex PCR was the method, and the copy in TCRdb shows in-frame clones only, minus some. The sample yields about 110,000 clones, 60% to 80% seen once. Sequencing was performed on PBMCs. The receptor set was obtained from a boy under 18 in good health and CMV-seronegative.

The rearrangement uses TRBV4-1 and TRBJ2-3; D is unclear. Per the germline V gene, CDR1 is MGHRA and CDR2 is YSYEKL. V gave up 0 bases and J gave up 4 bases, with 8 bases separating them. This CDR3 spans 14 amino acids. The CDR3 bases are TGCGCCAGCAGCCAAGATAGGAGTGCAGATACGCAGTATTTT. This gives the protein CASSQDRSADTQYF.

This clone is a singleton in its sample. CDR3 DNA sequence: TGTGCCAGCAGTCCCCAGGCCGAAGCTTTCTTT. The encoded protein is CASSPQAEAFF. The chain links TRBV28 to TRBJ1-1; D is unresolved. Trimming took 5 bases from V and 8 from J, leaving 9 bases between them. CDR3 length: 11 residues. Germline CDR1 reads MDHEN; CDR2 reads SYDVKM.

The rearrangement links TRBV28 to TRBJ1-2; D gene unclear. CDR1 is MDHEN and CDR2 is SYDVKM in the germline V gene. CDR3 length: 14 amino acids. V was pared by 3 bases and J by 6 bases, with 14 bases between. Written as DNA, the CDR3 is TGTGCCAGCAGTTTGGAGAGCTTGAACCATGGCTACACCTTC. This codes for CASSLESLNHGYTF.

This chain uses TRBV5-1 with TRBJ2-2, with 11 bases fitting TRBD2. From germline, CDR1 is SGHRS and CDR2 YFSETQ. This CDR3 is built from 17 residues. The junction had 3 bases not matched to a gene; V was cut back by 1 base and J by 1 base. CDR3 sequence (DNA): TGCGCCAGCAGCTTGAGTCTAGCGGGGGGGAACACCGGGGAGCTGTTTTTT. This encodes CASSLSLAGGNTGELFF. The full variable domain, with the rest looked up from reference TRBV5-1 and TRBJ2-2, is KAGVTQTPRYLIKTRGQQVTLSCSPISGHRSVSWYQQTPGQGLQFLFEYFSETQRNKGNFPGRFSGRQFSNSRSEMNVSTLELGDSALYLCASSLSLAGGNTGELFFGEGSRLTVL.

This clone has a handful of counts. The chain is built from TRBV6-1 and TRBJ1-5, with D possibly being TRBD1 (6 bases). V shed 1 base and J shed 3 bases, with 13 bases lying between them. Germline values: CDR1 MNHNS, CDR2 SASEGT. The CDR3 totals 16 residues. The DNA of the CDR3 is TGTGCCAGCAGTGAAGACCAGGGGCGAATCAATCAGCCCCAGCATTTT. Amino acid sequence: CASSEDQGRINQPQHF.

This clone appeared a few times. V gene TRBV5-4 combines with J gene TRBJ1-4; D gene ambiguous. Germline CDR1 is SGHNT and CDR2 is YYREEE (reference sequence). Between the trimmed V and J ends, which lost 2 bases and 8 bases, there was a span of 13 bases. The CDR3 sequence is 14 residues long. The CDR3 DNA sequence: TGTGCCAGCAGCTTTGACTTAGGGAGGGAAAAACTGTTTTTT. This translates into CASSFDLGREKLFF.